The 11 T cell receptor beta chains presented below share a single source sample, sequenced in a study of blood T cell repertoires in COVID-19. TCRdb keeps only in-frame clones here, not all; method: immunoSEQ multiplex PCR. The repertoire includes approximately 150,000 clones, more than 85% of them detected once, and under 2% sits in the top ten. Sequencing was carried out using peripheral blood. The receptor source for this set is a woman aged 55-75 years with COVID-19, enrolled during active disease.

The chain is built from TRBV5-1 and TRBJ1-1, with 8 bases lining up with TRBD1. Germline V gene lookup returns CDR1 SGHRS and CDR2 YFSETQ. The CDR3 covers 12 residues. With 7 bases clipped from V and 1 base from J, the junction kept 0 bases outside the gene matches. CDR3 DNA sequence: TGCGCCAGCGGACAGGGGAACACTGAAGCTTTCTTT. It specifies CASGQGNTEAFF.

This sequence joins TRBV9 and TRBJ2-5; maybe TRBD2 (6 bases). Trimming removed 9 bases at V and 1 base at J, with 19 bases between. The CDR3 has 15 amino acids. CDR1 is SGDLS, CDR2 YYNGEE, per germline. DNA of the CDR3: TGTGCCATTCTACTCTTTAGCGGAGTCCAAGAGACCCAGTACTTC. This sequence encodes CAILLFSGVQETQYF.

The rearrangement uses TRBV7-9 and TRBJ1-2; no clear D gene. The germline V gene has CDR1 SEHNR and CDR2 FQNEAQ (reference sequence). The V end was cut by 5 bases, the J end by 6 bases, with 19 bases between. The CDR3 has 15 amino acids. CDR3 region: CASSQSSAGLNGYTF. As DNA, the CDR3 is TGTGCCAGCAGCCAATCGTCGGCGGGATTGAATGGCTACACCTTC. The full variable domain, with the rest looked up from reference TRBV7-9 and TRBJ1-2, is DTGVSQNPRHKITKRGQNVTFRCDPISEHNRLYWYRQTLGQGPEFLTYFQNEAQLEKSRLLSDRFSAERPKGSFSTLEIQRTEQGDSAMYLCASSQSSAGLNGYTFGSGTRLTVV.

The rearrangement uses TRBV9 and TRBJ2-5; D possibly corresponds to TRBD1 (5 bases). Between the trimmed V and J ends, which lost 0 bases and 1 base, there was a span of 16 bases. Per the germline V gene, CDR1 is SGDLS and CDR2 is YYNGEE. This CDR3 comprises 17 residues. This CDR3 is CASSVDTGRVSQETQYF. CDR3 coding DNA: TGTGCCAGCAGCGTAGATACGGGCAGGGTAAGCCAAGAGACCCAGTACTTC.

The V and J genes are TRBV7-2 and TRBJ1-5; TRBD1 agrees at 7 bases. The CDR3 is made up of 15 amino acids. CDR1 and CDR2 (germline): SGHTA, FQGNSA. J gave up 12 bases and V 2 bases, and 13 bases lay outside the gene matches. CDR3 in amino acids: CASSLLGTEYRLQHF. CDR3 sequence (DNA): TGTGCCAGCAGCTTATTAGGGACAGAATATAGGCTCCAGCATTTT.

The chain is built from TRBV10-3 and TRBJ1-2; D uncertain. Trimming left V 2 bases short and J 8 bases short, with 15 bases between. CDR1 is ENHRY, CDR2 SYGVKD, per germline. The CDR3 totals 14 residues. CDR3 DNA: TGTGCCATCAGTGAGATAATGGAGGCCAGCGGCTACACCTTC. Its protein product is CAISEIMEASGYTF.

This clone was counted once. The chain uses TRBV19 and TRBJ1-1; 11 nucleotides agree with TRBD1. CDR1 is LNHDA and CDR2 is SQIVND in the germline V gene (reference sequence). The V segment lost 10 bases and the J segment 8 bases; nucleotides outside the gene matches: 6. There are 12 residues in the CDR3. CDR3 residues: CATGQGASEAFF. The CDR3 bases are TGTGCCACCGGACAGGGGGCTAGCGAAGCTTTCTTT.

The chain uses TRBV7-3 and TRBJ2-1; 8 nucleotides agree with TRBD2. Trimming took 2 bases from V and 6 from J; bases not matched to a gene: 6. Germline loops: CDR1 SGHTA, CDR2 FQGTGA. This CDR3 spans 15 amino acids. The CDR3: CASSLGHRGGNEQFF. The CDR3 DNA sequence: TGTGCCAGCAGCTTAGGTCATCGGGGGGGCAATGAGCAGTTCTTC.

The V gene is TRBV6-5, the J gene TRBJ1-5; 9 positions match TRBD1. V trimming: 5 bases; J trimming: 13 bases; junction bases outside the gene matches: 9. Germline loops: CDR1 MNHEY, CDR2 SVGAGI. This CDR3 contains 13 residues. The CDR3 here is CASSRDYRGPQHF. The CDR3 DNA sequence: TGTGCCAGCAGTAGAGATTACAGGGGGCCACAGCATTTT.

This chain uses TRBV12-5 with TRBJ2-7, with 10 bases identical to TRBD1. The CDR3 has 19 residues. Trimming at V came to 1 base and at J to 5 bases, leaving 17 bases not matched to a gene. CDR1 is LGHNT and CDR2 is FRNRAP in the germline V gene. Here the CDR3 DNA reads TGTGCTAGTGGTTTGGCACGAGGGACAGGAAGACAGGGGGCACACGAGCAGTACTTC. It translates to CASGLARGTGRQGAHEQYF.

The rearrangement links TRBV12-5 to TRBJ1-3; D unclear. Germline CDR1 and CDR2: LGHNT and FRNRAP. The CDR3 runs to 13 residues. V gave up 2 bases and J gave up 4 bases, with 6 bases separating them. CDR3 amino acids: CASGLWQGNTIYF. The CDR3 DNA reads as TGTGCTAGTGGTTTGTGGCAGGGAAACACCATATATTTT.